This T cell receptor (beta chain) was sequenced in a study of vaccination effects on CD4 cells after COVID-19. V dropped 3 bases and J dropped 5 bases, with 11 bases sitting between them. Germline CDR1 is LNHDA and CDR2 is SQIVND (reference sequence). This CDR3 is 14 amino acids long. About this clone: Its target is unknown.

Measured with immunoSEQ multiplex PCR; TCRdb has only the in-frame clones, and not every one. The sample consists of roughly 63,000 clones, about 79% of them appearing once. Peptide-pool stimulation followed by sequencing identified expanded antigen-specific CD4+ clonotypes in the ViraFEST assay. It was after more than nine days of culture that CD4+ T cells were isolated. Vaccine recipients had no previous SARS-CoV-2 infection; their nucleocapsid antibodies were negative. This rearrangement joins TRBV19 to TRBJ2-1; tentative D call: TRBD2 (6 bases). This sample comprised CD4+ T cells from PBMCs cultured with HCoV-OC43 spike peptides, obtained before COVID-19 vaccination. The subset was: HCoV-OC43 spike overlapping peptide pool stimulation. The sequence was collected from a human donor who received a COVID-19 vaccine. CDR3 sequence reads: CASSIPGVNNEQFF. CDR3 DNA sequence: TGTGCCAGTAGTATCCCGGGGGTGAACAATGAGCAGTTCTTC.